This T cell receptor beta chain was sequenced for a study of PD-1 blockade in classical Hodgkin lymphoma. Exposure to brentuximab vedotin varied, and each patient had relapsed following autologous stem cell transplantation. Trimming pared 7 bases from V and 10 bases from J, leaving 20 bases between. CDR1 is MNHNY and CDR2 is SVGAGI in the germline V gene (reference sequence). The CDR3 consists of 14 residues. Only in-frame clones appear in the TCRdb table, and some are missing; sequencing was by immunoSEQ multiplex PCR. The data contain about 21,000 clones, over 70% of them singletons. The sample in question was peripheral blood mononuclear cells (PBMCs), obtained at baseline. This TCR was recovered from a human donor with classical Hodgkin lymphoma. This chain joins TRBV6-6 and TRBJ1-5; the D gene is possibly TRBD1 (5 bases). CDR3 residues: CASNKENWGGPQHF. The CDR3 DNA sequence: TGTGCCAGCAATAAGGAAAATTGGGGGGGTCCCCAGCATTTT.